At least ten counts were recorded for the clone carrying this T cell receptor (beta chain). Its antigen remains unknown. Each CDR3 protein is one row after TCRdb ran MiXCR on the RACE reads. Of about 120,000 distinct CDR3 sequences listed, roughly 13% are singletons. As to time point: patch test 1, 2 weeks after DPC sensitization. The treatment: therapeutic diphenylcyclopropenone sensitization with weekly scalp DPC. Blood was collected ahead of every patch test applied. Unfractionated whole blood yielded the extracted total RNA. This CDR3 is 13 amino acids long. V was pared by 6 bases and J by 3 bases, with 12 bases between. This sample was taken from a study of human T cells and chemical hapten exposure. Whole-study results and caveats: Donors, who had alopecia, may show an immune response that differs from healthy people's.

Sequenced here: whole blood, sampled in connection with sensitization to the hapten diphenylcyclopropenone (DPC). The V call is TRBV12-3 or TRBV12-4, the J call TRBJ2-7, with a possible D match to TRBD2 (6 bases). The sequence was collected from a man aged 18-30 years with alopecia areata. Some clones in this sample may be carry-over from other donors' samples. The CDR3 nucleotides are TGTGCCAGCAGACGGGACTCACTCTACGAGCAGTACTTC. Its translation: CASRRDSLYEQYF.